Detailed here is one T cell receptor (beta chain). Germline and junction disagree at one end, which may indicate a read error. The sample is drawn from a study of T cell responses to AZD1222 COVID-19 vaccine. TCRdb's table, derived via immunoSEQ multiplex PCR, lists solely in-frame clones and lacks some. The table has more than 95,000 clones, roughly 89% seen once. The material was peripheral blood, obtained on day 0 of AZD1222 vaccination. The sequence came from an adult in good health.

CDR3: CATSDSLSHNEQFF. CDR3 DNA: TGTGCCACCAGTGACAGCCTCTCGCACAATGAGCAATTCTTC. This chain links TRBV24-1 with TRBJ2-1, with D hard to call. Germline CDR1 is KGHDR and CDR2 is SFDVKD. The CDR3 runs 14 residues.